This TCR beta chain was observed in a study of cytomegalovirus exposure and HLA in healthy donors. At the level of the study: Among several hundred genotyped donors, about 85% fell in the Caucasian-associated ancestry cluster. Findings and caveats of the study: The study listed some 160 cytomegalovirus-associated TCR beta chains.

In germline, CDR1 is MDHEN, CDR2 SYDVKM. The CDR3 has 16 residues. Trimming at V came to 4 bases and at J to 3 bases, leaving 4 bases not matched to a gene. On this clone itself: Its antigen is as yet unknown.

PCR employed 60 Vbeta and 13 Jbeta primers. Sequencing was performed with immunoSEQ multiplex PCR; in TCRdb, only in-frame clones are kept and a portion is missing. The sample lists 100,000 to 150,000 clones, 80% occurring once. Sequencing was done on a sample of PBMCs. The chain is built from TRBV28 and TRBJ1-4; 11 nucleotides agree with TRBD1. This clonotype originated in a human donor in good health. The CDR3 region is CASSSGTGGANEKLFF. Written as DNA, the CDR3 is TGTGCCAGCAGTTCTGGGACAGGGGGTGCTAATGAAAAACTGTTTTTT.